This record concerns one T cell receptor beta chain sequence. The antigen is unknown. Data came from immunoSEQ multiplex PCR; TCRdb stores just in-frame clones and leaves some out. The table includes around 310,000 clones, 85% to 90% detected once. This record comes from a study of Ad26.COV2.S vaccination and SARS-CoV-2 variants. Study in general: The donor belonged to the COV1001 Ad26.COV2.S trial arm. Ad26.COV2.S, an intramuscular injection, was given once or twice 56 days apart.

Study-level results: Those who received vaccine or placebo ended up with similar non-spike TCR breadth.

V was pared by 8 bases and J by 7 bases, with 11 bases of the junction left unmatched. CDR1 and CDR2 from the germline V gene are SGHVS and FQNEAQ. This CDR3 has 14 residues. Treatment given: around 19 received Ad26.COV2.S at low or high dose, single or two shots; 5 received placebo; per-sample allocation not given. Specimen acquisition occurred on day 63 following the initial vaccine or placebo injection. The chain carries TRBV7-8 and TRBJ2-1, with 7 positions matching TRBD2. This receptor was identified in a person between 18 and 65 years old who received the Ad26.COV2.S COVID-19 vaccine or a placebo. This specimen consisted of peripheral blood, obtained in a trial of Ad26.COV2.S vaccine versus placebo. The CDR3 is CASRNRLARNEQFF. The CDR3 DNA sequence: TGTGCCAGCCGAAACAGACTAGCTCGTAATGAGCAGTTCTTC.